This T cell receptor (beta chain) stems from a study of blood T cell repertoires in COVID-19. Assay used: immunoSEQ multiplex PCR; TCRdb lists only in-frame clones, some missing. The sample records about 320,000 clones, about nine tenths being singletons. Cohort 3 recovered donors had two negative PCRs, clearance, or symptom resolution. The CDR3 contains 13 residues. Germline CDR1 reads MNHEY; CDR2 reads SVGAGI. J gave up 4 bases and V 6 bases, and 3 bases lay outside the gene matches. Sequencing was done on a sample of PBMCs or T cells enriched from blood (not recorded which). The chain links TRBV6-5 to TRBJ2-3; TRBD1 matches at 8 bases. This receptor was identified in a man in his 60s who had recovered from COVID-19. CDR3 in amino acids: CASSPTGADTQYF. CDR3 nucleotides: TGTGCCAGCAGCCCGACAGGGGCAGATACGCAGTATTTT.